The T cell receptor (beta chain) described here comes from a study of blood T cell repertoires in COVID-19. Germline-derived CDR1 and CDR2 are SGHRS and YFSETQ. The germline V and J ends were trimmed by 4 bases and 1 base, with 13 bases remaining between them. This CDR3 spans 15 amino acids. Original methodology: Using reference gene primer amplification, nucleated cell counts were estimated. TCRdb's table, derived via immunoSEQ multiplex PCR, lists solely in-frame clones and lacks some. V, J and clone size are taken as reported in that table, and D and trimming were inferred from the DNA itself. The sample has about 87,000 clones; around four fifths are singletons.

The chain links TRBV5-1 to TRBJ2-3; a possible D gene is TRBD2 (6 bases). Specimen: peripheral blood. The sequence derives from a woman aged 55-69 years with acute or convalescent COVID-19. The CDR3 bases are TGCGCCAGCAGCCCCCCGGGACTCGGCACAGATACGCAGTATTTT. It yields the protein CASSPPGLGTDTQYF. The variable domain in full, with the rest retrieved from reference TRBV5-1 and TRBJ2-3, is KAGVTQTPRYLIKTRGQQVTLSCSPISGHRSVSWYQQTPGQGLQFLFEYFSETQRNKGNFPGRFSGRQFSNSRSEMNVSTLELGDSALYLCASSPPGLGTDTQYFGPGTRLTVL.